Below, one T cell receptor beta chain is given with its context. The CDR3 length is 14 residues. In germline, CDR1 is LGHNA, CDR2 YNFKEQ. V lost 0 bases and J lost 4, with 10 bases in between. Produced via immunoSEQ multiplex PCR; TCRdb's table is partial and in-frame only. Of 350,000 to 450,000 clones in the sample, 75% to 90% were seen once. The record originates from a study of blood T cell repertoires in COVID-19. About the research overall: Whether acute or convalescent, the COVID-19 samples came from the United States, Italy and Spain. T cells, B-cell-depleted T cells, or PBMCs supplied cDNA or gDNA.

The gene calls are TRBV4-2 and TRBJ2-7; TRBD2 might be the D (6 bases). Sequencing was done on a sample of PBMCs or T cells enriched from blood (not recorded which). This receptor was obtained from a man aged 25 to 40 who had recovered from COVID-19. The CDR3 bases are TGTGCCAGCAGCCAAGAAGCGGAGGGTTACGAGCAGTACTTC. Translation: CASSQEAEGYEQYF.